This T cell receptor (beta chain) originates from a study of blood T cell repertoires in COVID-19 (dated by TCRdb to the early 2020s). As for the study more broadly: The collaborator samples originated in the United States, Italy and Spain and spanned the acute and convalescent phases of COVID-19. The material from the prospective study consisted of cDNA or gDNA derived from T cells, B-cell-depleted T cells, or PBMCs. Deeply sampled blood TCRbeta repertoires from subjects exposed to, actively infected with, or recovered from COVID-19 were included in the dataset. The repertoires were made available in a free public database intended to serve as a resource for research on the immune response to SARS-CoV-2. Samples were obtained from the ongoing ImmuneRACE study (first 160 participants) and from 1,000 to 1,500 subjects provided by 6 global collaborators. The sample metadata nearly always contained a de-identified subject ID, COVID-19 status, age in years and sex. HLA class I and class II types, where available, came from metadata supplied by the sample provider rather than from assay-based typing.

The germline V gene specifies MDHEN as CDR1 and SYDVKM as CDR2. Including the terminal cysteine and phenylalanine, the CDR3 comprises 16 residues. Of the read, only the CDR3 DNA is kept; its 48 bases are in frame from base 1. V and J are truncated by 3 bases and 2 bases respectively, leaving an intervening sequence of 17 bases. The study at large found these results: The quantity of clinical and demographic metadata differed by source and by participant and was supplied without curation.

The immunoSEQ Assay, a bias-controlled multiplex PCR, was used to amplify TCRbeta CDR3 regions from genomic DNA. The published analysis was carried out like this. The number of nucleated cells in each sample was estimated from the amplification of reference gene primers within the assay. To quantify the absolute abundance of each unique TCRbeta CDR3 rearrangement, sequence reads were collapsed and filtered. For each sample, productive Simpson clonality was calculated by taking the square root of Simpson's diversity index across productive rearrangements. Imported from immuneACCESS, the table was reduced by TCRdb to in-frame sequences with V and J called. These copies leave out some clones; in studies compared against another copy, an unresolved V gene accounts for under half, and the cause of the remainder is not known. V and J calls and clone size are those listed in that table; D and trimming were worked out from the DNA. Across this sample there are about 320,000 clones, with around 84% seen only once. Together, the top ten hold under 2% of the sample.

On this clone itself: Which antigen it targets is not known. Base-call qualities are not available, and no considerably larger clone is one nucleotide away.

Enrolling through a virtual design, the prospective study's participants ranged in age from roughly 18 to 90 years and lived across more than 20 United States geographic areas. To assign participants to cohorts, the prospective study relied on clinical history that participants themselves reported in a screening survey and a study questionnaire. Exposed participants had been in contact with someone with a PCR-confirmed or clinician-diagnosed COVID-19 case within 2 weeks of study entry. Each participant in the prospective study had whole blood, serum and a nasopharyngeal or oropharyngeal swab collected by mobile phlebotomists. Participants in the prospective study had the option to provide additional blood draws and questionnaires over a roughly two-month period. Before DNA extraction, blood samples from the prospective study were shipped at room temperature or frozen.

The sequencing input was PBMCs or T cells enriched from blood (not recorded which). The chain couples TRBV28 to TRBJ2-7; a tentative D call is TRBD1 (5 bases match). The clonotype originates from a woman between 25 and 40 years old who had been exposed to COVID-19. In nucleotides, the sequence is TGTGCCAGCAGTTTCTATGGGGCGCAGATTACCTACGAGCAGTACTTC. The encoded protein is CASSFYGAQITYEQYF.